The TCR beta chain under discussion was sequenced for a study of cytomegalovirus exposure and HLA in healthy donors. A note on this clone: The target antigen is unknown.

Regarding the study as a whole: Associated with HLA alleles at 0.05 false discovery rate in a later analysis were fewer than 20,000 TCR beta sequences. Altogether, about 160 TCR beta chains were recorded as cytomegalovirus-associated.

The PCR used 60 Vbeta and 13 Jbeta primers. Profiled with immunoSEQ multiplex PCR; TCRdb holds only in-frame clones, not every one. This table holds 110,000 to 150,000 clones, about 75% found once. CDR3 length equals 15 residues. Germline CDR1 and CDR2: KGHSH and LQKENI. The V gene end was trimmed by 4 bases and the J gene end by 7 bases; junction bases not matched to a gene: 5. The sample taken for sequencing was PBMCs. The TCR sequence derives from a man aged 35 to 55 in good health and CMV-seronegative. This sequence joins TRBV18 and TRBJ1-6; 9 nucleotides match TRBD1. CDR3 bases: TGTGCCAGCTCACTCGGACAGGGGACCAATTCACCCCTCCACTTT. Residues: CASSLGQGTNSPLHF.